What follows are 13 T cell receptor beta chains derived from one specimen sequenced in a study of cytomegalovirus exposure and HLA in healthy donors. PCR involved 60 Vbeta and 13 Jbeta primers. Assay: immunoSEQ multiplex PCR; the TCRdb copy retains only in-frame clones and omits some. The sample records 65,000 or so clones, 70% to 80% being singletons. The sample comprised PBMCs. Receptors originate from a girl between 5 and 17 years old in good health and CMV-seropositive.

The chain employs TRBV2 and TRBJ2-5; 8 bases are a match to TRBD1. The CDR3 loop spans 15 amino acids. Germline loops: CDR1 SNHLY, CDR2 FYNNEI. V shed 4 bases, J shed 5 bases, and the junction held 9 bases outside the gene matches. The CDR3 DNA is TGTGCCAGCAGTGCGGAGACAGGGGATGGGGAGACCCAGTACTTC. Amino acid sequence: CASSAETGDGETQYF.

This clone has a single count. The V and J genes are TRBV27 and TRBJ1-5; weak D call: TRBD1 (5 bases). There are 14 residues in the CDR3. CDR1 and CDR2 from the germline V gene are MNHEY and SMNVEV (reference sequence). Trimming shortened V by 3 bases and J by 1 base, and 7 bases separated the two germline ends. This CDR3 reads CASSFRGSNQPQHF. For the CDR3, the DNA is TGTGCCAGCAGTTTCCGGGGGAGCAATCAGCCCCAGCATTTT.

The chain recombines TRBV28 with TRBJ1-2; D possibly corresponds to TRBD1 (6 bases). This CDR3 is 13 amino acids long. Trimming stripped 7 bases from V and 3 bases from J, with 12 bases between. Per germline, CDR1 MDHEN and CDR2 SYDVKM. The CDR3 region is CASMRGGDYGYTF. The CDR3, as DNA: TGTGCCAGCATGAGGGGGGGTGACTATGGCTACACCTTC.

The chain links TRBV28 to TRBJ2-5; 10 nucleotides match TRBD1. Trimming cost V 7 bases and J 5 bases; bases outside gene matches: 7. The CDR3 has 14 amino acids. Germline CDR1 and CDR2: MDHEN and SYDVKM. DNA of the CDR3: TGTGCCAGCATTCCGGGACAGGGGTACGAGACCCAGTACTTC. Protein sequence: CASIPGQGYETQYF.

The chain joins TRBV7-9 to TRBJ2-7; 9 bases align to TRBD1. The CDR3 is made up of 16 amino acids. In germline, CDR1 is SEHNR, CDR2 FQNEAQ (reference sequence). Unmatched junction bases numbered 9, after V lost 4 bases and J lost 2 bases. This CDR3 is CASSYSPGTGPYEQYF. CDR3 coding DNA: TGTGCCAGCAGCTATTCACCCGGGACAGGGCCCTACGAGCAGTACTTC.

The chain is built from TRBV6-4 and TRBJ1-2, with 7 bases matching TRBD1. V was clipped by 2 bases and J by 2 bases; unmatched bases: 23. This CDR3 is 21 amino acids long. Germline V gives CDR1 MRHNA, CDR2 SNTAGT. This CDR3 reads CASSDKPTRQGSTRRNYGYTF. As DNA, the CDR3 is TGTGCCAGCAGTGACAAACCCACTCGACAGGGATCTACCCGCAGAAACTATGGCTACACCTTC.

J is TRBJ1-1 and V is TRBV2; TRBD1 might be the D (6 bases). Germline V gene lookup returns CDR1 SNHLY and CDR2 FYNNEI. The CDR3 totals 13 residues. Trimming shortened V by 8 bases and J by 5 bases, and 15 bases separated the two germline ends. CDR3 residues: CASGYREETEAFF. CDR3 nucleotides: TGTGCCAGCGGCTACAGGGAAGAGACTGAAGCTTTCTTT.

The rearrangement joins TRBV4-1 to TRBJ1-2; D is uncertain. Germline assignment: CDR1 MGHRA and CDR2 YSYEKL. The CDR3 spans 13 residues. The V gene lost 6 bases and the J gene lost 5 bases, with 13 bases spanning the gap. The CDR3 DNA reads TGCGCCAGCAGTCCCATTACAGCTTATGGCTACACCTTC. Residues: CASSPITAYGYTF.

V and J are TRBV30 and TRBJ2-7, with 11 bases identical to TRBD2. The length of the CDR3 is 16 residues. V dropped 2 bases and J dropped 2; count of bases not matched to a gene: 8. Germline assignment: CDR1 GTSNPN and CDR2 SVGIG (reference sequence). CDR3 in DNA: TGTGCCTGGAGTTCTAACCTAGCGGGAGGACCCTACGAGCAGTACTTC. This codes for CAWSSNLAGGPYEQYF.

The V call is TRBV5-1, the J call TRBJ2-3, with 8 nucleotides matching TRBD2. Unmatched junction bases numbered 13, after V lost 4 bases and J lost 3 bases. Germline loops: CDR1 SGHRS, CDR2 YFSETQ. The CDR3 consists of 17 residues. This CDR3 reads CASSPTRLATVTDTQYF. As DNA, the CDR3 is TGCGCCAGCAGCCCAACGAGACTAGCGACGGTGACAGATACGCAGTATTTT.

The rearrangement links TRBV30 to TRBJ2-7, with 8 bases lining up with TRBD1. This CDR3 spans 12 amino acids. Germline-derived CDR1 and CDR2 are GTSNPN and SVGIG (reference sequence). The trim removed 3 bases at V and 5 bases at J, leaving 3 bases unmatched. The CDR3 protein is CAWRPGGNEQYF. The DNA of the CDR3 is TGTGCCTGGAGGCCAGGGGGCAACGAGCAGTACTTC.

The V call is TRBV4-1, the J call TRBJ1-2; 9 nucleotides match TRBD1. V gave up 0 bases and J gave up 1 base; unmatched junction bases: 3. The CDR3 is 16 amino acids. Per germline, CDR1 MGHRA and CDR2 YSYEKL. The chain's CDR3 is CASSQDKGQGNYGYTF. The CDR3 DNA follows: TGCGCCAGCAGCCAAGATAAGGGACAGGGTAACTATGGCTACACCTTC.

About this clone itself: Different DNA sequences within this sample yield the same CDR3. The rearrangement joins TRBV5-1 to TRBJ1-1; 7 positions agree with TRBD1. This CDR3 region has 13 residues. Trimming took 0 bases from V and 5 from J; bases not matched to a gene: 1. Germline V CDR1 and CDR2: SGHRS, YFSETQ. CDR3 sequence reads: CASSLDRGTEAFF. As DNA, the CDR3 is TGCGCCAGCAGCTTGGACAGGGGAACTGAAGCTTTCTTT.